The entry below gives a single T cell receptor beta chain sequence along with its context. The record originates from a study of blood T cell repertoires in COVID-19. In the study's own analysis: Reference gene primers were amplified, and this amplification served to estimate nucleated cell counts. Sequencing used immunoSEQ multiplex PCR; TCRdb keeps in-frame clones, though not all of them. That table furnishes V, J and clone size, whereas the DNA furnished D and trimming. Among some 400,000 clones listed, 80% to 90% were seen once. Germline loops: CDR1 MDHEN, CDR2 SYDVKM. This CDR3 spans 14 amino acids. J was trimmed by 2 bases and V by 5 bases; bases with no gene match: 5.

The V call is TRBV28, the J call TRBJ2-5; 7 positions agree with TRBD1. Source material: peripheral blood. This receptor was identified in a young woman with COVID-19, enrolled during active disease. The CDR3 nucleotides read TGTGCCAGCAGTGCCCGACAGGGACAAGAGACCCAGTACTTC. Its protein is CASSARQGQETQYF.